The rows below give T cell receptor beta chains drawn from one sample of a study of regulatory T cells in long-lasting Graves disease. TCRdb itself ran the multiplex PCR reads through MiXCR, one entry per CDR3 protein. This sample has some 470,000 distinct CDR3 sequences, with 20% to 25% found just once. Specimen: peripheral blood mononuclear cells (PBMCs), collected when the disease was refractory, from a patient treated with antithyroid drugs. The receptors were gathered from a female donor with Graves disease. Each CDR3 is given with its conserved first and last residue. The D gene is left open where the match is weak. Some rows have no size entry. The others give once, few or many, or a class for an expanded clone.

size	D	V	J	DNA	CDR3
NA	TRBD2	TRBV6-2/TRBV6-3	TRBJ2-5	TGTGCCAGCAGTTACTCGGGACTAGCGGGAGAGACCCAGTACTTC	CASSYSGLAGETQYF
many	TRBD1	TRBV7-2	TRBJ2-5	TGTGCCAGCAGCTTAGGGAGTGGACGGACAGGGACCCAGTACTTC	CASSLGSGRTGTQYF
few	NA	TRBV29-1	TRBJ1-1	TGCAGCGTTGAACGCAGGGGGAACACTGAAGCTTTCTTT	CSVERRGNTEAFF
many	NA	TRBV27	TRBJ2-7	TGTGCCAGCAGTTTAAAGGGGAATTGGGGCTCCTACGAGCAGTACTTC	CASSLKGNWGSYEQYF
NA	TRBD1	TRBV9	TRBJ1-2	TGTGCCAGCAGCGTAGACAGGGGGGGCGGCTATGGCTACACCTTC	CASSVDRGGGYGYTF
many	TRBD1	TRBV27	TRBJ2-5	TGTGCCAGCAGTATGGGGGCAGGGGGTAGGGGAGAGACCCAGTACTTC	CASSMGAGGRGETQYF
NA	NA	TRBV9	TRBJ2-5	TGTGCCAGTGGCTCCCCCCTACAAGAGACCCAGTACTTC	CASGSPLQETQYF
few	TRBD1	TRBV2	TRBJ1-6	TGTGCCAGCAGGAGGGGGGGGGGGGACAGAAATTCACCCCTCCACTTT	CASRRGGGDRNSPLHF
many	NA	TRBV2	TRBJ2-7	TGTGCCAGCAGTGAACACGAGCAGTACTTC	CASSEHEQYF
many	NA	TRBV28	TRBJ1-5	TGTGCCAGCAGTCGGGTGGAGGGAGGAGATCAGCCCCAGCATTTT	CASSRVEGGDQPQHF